This is a list of T cell receptor beta chains from one sample in a study of T-cell reconstitution after alpha-beta-depleted transplantation in children. TCRdb ran MiXCR on the PCR reads and lists one entry per CDR3 protein. The table has around 420,000 distinct CDR3 sequences, about 17% seen once. This material consisted of PBMCs, mostly from graft donor cells, taken 360 days after TCRalphabeta/CD19-depleted stem cell transplant. The receptors were gathered from a boy in the first two years of life who had a stem cell transplant for Wiskott-Aldrich syndrome, so the T cells may come from the graft donor. The CDR3 runs from the conserved cysteine through the conserved F or W. D genes are given only for firm matches. Clone size appears in some rows only: once, few, many, or a class for an expanded clone.

d_call,v_call,clone_size,j_call,cdr3_aa,cdr3_nt
-,TRBV5-1,once,TRBJ2-7,CASSSTSPYEQYF,TGCGCCAGCAGCTCGACCAGTCCCTACGAGCAGTACTTC
-,TRBV6-1,few,TRBJ2-1,CASSDLWNNEQFF,TGTGCCAGCAGCGATCTTTGGAACAATGAGCAGTTCTTC
TRBD1,TRBV29-1,few,TRBJ2-2,CSVGQGFGELFF,TGCAGCGTTGGACAGGGGTTCGGGGAGCTGTTTTTT
-,TRBV29-1,few,TRBJ2-7,CSVSPGLREQYF,TGCAGCGTTTCCCCCGGACTCCGGGAGCAGTACTTC
TRBD2,TRBV11-2,few,TRBJ2-2,CASSLRLLAGGYTGELFF,TGTGCCAGCAGCTTAAGACTACTAGCGGGAGGGTACACCGGGGAGCTGTTTTTT
-,TRBV7-8,-,TRBJ2-3,CASSLDLQGLTDTQYF,TGTGCCAGCAGCTTAGATTTACAGGGCCTCACAGATACGCAGTATTTT
TRBD2,TRBV6-1,once,TRBJ2-1,CASSLSGRTNNEQFF,TGTGCCAGCAGCCTTAGCGGGAGGACTAACAATGAGCAGTTCTTC
TRBD1,TRBV5-1,-,TRBJ1-5,CASSQGDLYSNQPQHF,TGCGCCAGCAGCCAGGGGGACCTTTATAGCAATCAGCCCCAGCATTTT
-,TRBV5-1,-,TRBJ2-7,CASSLSVAVLKQYF,TGCGCCAGCAGCTTGTCGGTAGCGGTCTTGAAGCAGTACTTC
-,TRBV11-1,few,TRBJ2-5,CASSLVSWENWTQETQYF,TGTGCCAGCAGCTTAGTTTCTTGGGAAAATTGGACCCAAGAGACCCAGTACTTC
-,TRBV20-1,-,TRBJ1-3,CSARWPARGNTIYF,TGCAGTGCTAGGTGGCCCGCCCGCGGAAACACCATATATTTT